The 18 T cell receptor beta chains below were found in one sample sequenced in a study of Ad26.COV2.S vaccination and SARS-CoV-2 variants. Using immunoSEQ multiplex PCR, the repertoire was profiled, and TCRdb retains in-frame clones only, with some absent. The table lists hundreds of thousands of clones, roughly nine tenths of them singletons. Treatment here: about 20 received Ad26.COV2.S at low or high dose, single or two shots; a few received placebo; per-sample allocation not given. All samples were drawn on day 63, counting from the first vaccine or placebo injection. The sample in question was peripheral blood, obtained in a trial of Ad26.COV2.S vaccine versus placebo. The receptors were sampled from a person between 18 and 59 years old who received the Ad26.COV2.S COVID-19 vaccine or a placebo.

This clone was seen a single time. The V gene is TRBV27, the J gene TRBJ2-2; D is tentatively TRBD1 or TRBD2 (5 bases each). Germline lookup yields CDR1 MNHEY and CDR2 SMNVEV (reference sequence). The CDR3 extends over 13 amino acids. Trimming removed 6 bases from V and 5 bases from J, with 10 bases in between. The CDR3 spells CASSQWGTGELFF. The CDR3 bases are TGTGCCAGCAGCCAGTGGGGGACCGGGGAGCTGTTTTTT.

The chain uses TRBV7-9 and TRBJ1-2; D is ambiguous. The V end lost 3 bases, the J end lost 1 base, and 6 bases lay between the germline ends. Germline V gene sequence: CDR1 SEHNR, CDR2 FQNEAQ (reference sequence). This CDR3 comprises 13 residues. The DNA for the CDR3 is TGTGCCAGCAGCTTTGGGGTTAACTATGGCTACACCTTC. Amino acids: CASSFGVNYGYTF.

The J gene is TRBJ2-7, the V gene TRBV5-1; TRBD2 matches 8 bases. This CDR3 has 15 residues. Unmatched junction bases numbered 5, after V lost 3 bases and J lost 0 bases. CDR1 and CDR2 (germline): SGHRS, YFSETQ. CDR3 amino acids: CASSYRGGSSYEQYF. CDR3 sequence (DNA): TGCGCCAGCAGCTACCGGGGGGGAAGCTCCTACGAGCAGTACTTC.

The CDR3 spells CASSELLFPLYNEQFF. CDR3 in DNA: TGTGCCAGCAGTGAATTGTTATTTCCCCTATACAATGAGCAGTTCTTC. The chain is built from TRBV6-1 and TRBJ2-1, with D unclear. Trimming took off 2 bases at V and 4 bases at J, with 15 bases between the two ends. Per germline, CDR1 MNHNS and CDR2 SASEGT. The CDR3 contains 16 residues.

This clone has just one count. This chain connects TRBV10-3 to TRBJ2-1; 7 nucleotides align to TRBD2. This CDR3 has 13 amino acids. CDR1 and CDR2 from the germline V gene are ENHRY and SYGVKD. V trimming: 5 bases; J trimming: 7 bases; junction bases outside the gene matches: 5. Here the CDR3 reads CAISSGRENEQFF. In DNA, the CDR3 is TGTGCCATCAGTTCTGGGCGGGAGAATGAGCAGTTCTTC.

J is TRBJ1-5 and V is TRBV30; 11 bases fit TRBD1. Germline V CDR1 and CDR2: GTSNPN, SVGIG (reference sequence). After removal of 6 bases from V and 5 bases from J, the junction contained 15 bases not matched to a gene. The CDR3 extends over 17 amino acids. The CDR3 spells CACQTGQGAWGHQPQHF. The CDR3 coding sequence is TGTGCCTGCCAAACCGGACAGGGGGCATGGGGGCATCAGCCCCAGCATTTT.

The rearrangement joins TRBV12-5 to TRBJ2-7, with TRBD1 as a possible D gene (7 bases). CDR1 is LGHNT and CDR2 is FRNRAP in the germline V gene. The CDR3 has 16 residues. Trimming cost V 1 base and J 3 bases, with 16 bases left between them. The CDR3 loop reads CASGLGQGSGLYEQYF. CDR3 bases: TGTGCTAGTGGTTTGGGACAGGGTTCGGGACTCTACGAGCAGTACTTC.

The V call is TRBV19, the J call TRBJ2-1; no reliable D call. The V end lost 0 bases, the J end lost 6 bases, and 18 bases lay between the germline ends. The CDR3 consists of 17 residues. CDR1 and CDR2 from the germline V gene are LNHDA and SQIVND (reference sequence). The CDR3 reads CASSIDFIVLSGNEQFF. CDR3 bases: TGTGCCAGTAGTATAGATTTTATAGTCCTTTCCGGCAATGAGCAGTTCTTC.

V is TRBV24-1 and J is TRBJ2-1, with 7 bases that match TRBD1. CDR3 length: 12 amino acids. Trimming removed 7 bases from V and 8 bases from J; junction bases left unmatched: 4. Germline V gene lookup returns CDR1 KGHDR and CDR2 SFDVKD. The chain's CDR3 is CATRDRRDEQFF. Written as DNA, the CDR3 is TGTGCCACCAGGGACAGGCGGGATGAGCAGTTCTTC.

This clone was picked up one time. The chain recombines TRBV24-1 with TRBJ2-1; D is ambiguous. Between the trimmed V and J ends, which lost 2 bases and 8 bases, there was a span of 6 bases. CDR1 KGHDR and CDR2 SFDVKD come from the germline V gene. This CDR3 comprises 12 residues. DNA for the CDR3: TGTGCCACCAGTGATTACCTCTATGAGCAGTTCTTC. It codes for CATSDYLYEQFF.

The chain is built from TRBV19 and TRBJ2-3; 8 bases agree with TRBD1. CDR3 length equals 15 residues. V shed 0 bases and J 2 bases; nucleotides not matched to a gene: 1. Germline CDR1 reads LNHDA; CDR2 reads SQIVND (reference sequence). CDR3 in amino acids: CASSIEGQDTDTQYF. The CDR3 region has the DNA TGTGCCAGTAGTATAGAGGGACAGGACACAGATACGCAGTATTTT.

The chain joins TRBV3-1 (or the pseudogene TRBV3-2) to TRBJ1-2; D not resolved. V was shortened by 2 bases and J by 4 bases, with 8 bases between the two germline ends. CDR3 length: 13 residues. CDR1 and CDR2 (germline): LGHDT, YNNKEL (reference sequence). CDR3 loop: CASSQLGFYGYTF. The CDR3 DNA follows: TGTGCCAGCAGCCAACTAGGGTTCTATGGCTACACCTTC.

This clone has just one count. The chain is built from TRBV7-9 and TRBJ1-2; 10 bases map to TRBD1. The CDR3 loop spans 16 amino acids. Germline values: CDR1 SEHNR, CDR2 FQNEAQ (reference sequence). V was clipped by 5 bases and J by 4 bases; unmatched bases: 10. CDR3 nucleotides: TGTGCCAGCAGCCATAAAGGACAGGGGGGAATCTATGGCTACACCTTC. Residues: CASSHKGQGGIYGYTF.

This chain connects TRBV3-1 (or the pseudogene TRBV3-2) to TRBJ1-1; the D is unclear. The germline V and J ends were trimmed by 4 bases and 10 bases, with 16 bases remaining between them. The germline gives CDR1 LGHDT, CDR2 YNNKEL (reference sequence). The CDR3 loop spans 13 amino acids. CDR3 DNA: TGTGCCAGCAGCCCGGACGAGAACCGGCCAGCTTTCTTT. As protein: CASSPDENRPAFF.

The chain uses TRBV27 and TRBJ2-1, with 10 bases identical to TRBD2. The CDR3 consists of 15 residues. The V gene end was trimmed by 0 bases and the J gene end by 4 bases; junction bases not matched to a gene: 0. Germline V lookup: CDR1 MNHEY, CDR2 SMNVEV (reference sequence). This CDR3 is CASSLSTSGYNEQFF. In nucleotides, the CDR3 is TGTGCCAGCAGTTTATCGACTAGCGGGTACAATGAGCAGTTCTTC.

The V call is TRBV18, the J call TRBJ2-7; 7 bases are a match to TRBD1. The CDR3 length is 15 residues. The trim removed 3 bases at V and 0 bases at J, leaving 5 bases unmatched. Germline V gene lookup returns CDR1 KGHSH and CDR2 LQKENI. The CDR3 region is CASSPGTANSYEQYF. CDR3 nucleotides: TGTGCCAGCTCACCCGGGACAGCCAACTCCTACGAGCAGTACTTC.

This chain links TRBV9 with TRBJ2-2; D call uncertain. Germline V gene lookup returns CDR1 SGDLS and CDR2 YYNGEE. Between the trimmed V and J ends, which lost 5 bases and 3 bases, there was a span of 11 bases. The CDR3 sequence is 14 residues long. The CDR3 protein is CASSPDSYTGELFF. The CDR3 DNA is TGTGCCAGCAGTCCGGATTCGTACACCGGGGAGCTGTTTTTT. Full variable domain (missing parts from reference TRBV9 and TRBJ2-2): DSGVTQTPKHLITATGQRVTLRCSPRSGDLSVYWYQQSLDQGLQFLIQYYNGEERAKGNILERFSAQQFPDLHSELNLSSLELGDSALYFCASSPDSYTGELFFGEGSRLTVL.

The chain has TRBV3-1 (or the pseudogene TRBV3-2) and TRBJ2-7, with no clear D. V was pared by 4 bases and J by 0 bases, with 7 bases between. This CDR3 comprises 13 residues. Germline V gives CDR1 LGHDT, CDR2 YNNKEL (reference sequence). CDR3 nucleotide sequence: TGTGCCAGCAGCCCCACGAGCTCCTACGAGCAGTACTTC. It specifies CASSPTSSYEQYF.